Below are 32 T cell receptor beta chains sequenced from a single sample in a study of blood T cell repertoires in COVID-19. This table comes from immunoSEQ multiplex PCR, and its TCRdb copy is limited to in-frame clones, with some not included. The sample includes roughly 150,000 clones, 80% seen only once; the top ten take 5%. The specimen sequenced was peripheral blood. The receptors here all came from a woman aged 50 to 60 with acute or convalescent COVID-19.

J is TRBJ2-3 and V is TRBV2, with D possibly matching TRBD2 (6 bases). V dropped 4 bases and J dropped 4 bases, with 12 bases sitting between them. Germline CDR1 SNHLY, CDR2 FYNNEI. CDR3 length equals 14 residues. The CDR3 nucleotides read TGTGCCAGCAGTGTAGGTCGACTAGCAGATACGCAGTATTTT. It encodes CASSVGRLADTQYF.

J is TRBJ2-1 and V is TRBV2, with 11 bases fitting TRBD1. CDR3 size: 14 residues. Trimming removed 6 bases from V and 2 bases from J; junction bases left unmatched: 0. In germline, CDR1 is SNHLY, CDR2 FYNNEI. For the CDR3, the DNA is TGTGCCAGCAGGGGACAGGGGGCCTACAATGAGCAGTTCTTC. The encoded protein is CASRGQGAYNEQFF. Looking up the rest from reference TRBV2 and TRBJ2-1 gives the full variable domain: EPEVTQTPSHQVTQMGQEVILRCVPISNHLYFYWYRQILGQKVEFLVSFYNNEISEKSEIFDDQFSVERPDGSNFTLKIRSTKLEDSAMYFCASRGQGAYNEQFFGPGTRLTVL.

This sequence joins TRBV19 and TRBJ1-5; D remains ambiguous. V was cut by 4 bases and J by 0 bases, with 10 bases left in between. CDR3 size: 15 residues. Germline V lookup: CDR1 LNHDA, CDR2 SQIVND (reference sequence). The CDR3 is CASSTSAYSNQPQHF. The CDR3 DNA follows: TGTGCCAGTAGTACCAGCGCTTATAGCAATCAGCCCCAGCATTTT. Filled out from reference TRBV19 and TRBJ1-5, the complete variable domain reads DGGITQSPKYLFRKEGQNVTLSCEQNLNHDAMYWYRQDPGQGLRLIYYSQIVNDFQKGDIAEGYSVSREKKESFPLTVTSAQKNPTAFYLCASSTSAYSNQPQHFGDGTRLSIL.

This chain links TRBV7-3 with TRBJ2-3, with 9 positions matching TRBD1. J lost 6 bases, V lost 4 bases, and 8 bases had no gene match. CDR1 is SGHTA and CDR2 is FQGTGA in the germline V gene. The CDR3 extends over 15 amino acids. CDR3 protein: CASSSTGGASDTQYF. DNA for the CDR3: TGTGCCAGCAGCTCAACAGGGGGCGCCTCCGATACGCAGTATTTT.

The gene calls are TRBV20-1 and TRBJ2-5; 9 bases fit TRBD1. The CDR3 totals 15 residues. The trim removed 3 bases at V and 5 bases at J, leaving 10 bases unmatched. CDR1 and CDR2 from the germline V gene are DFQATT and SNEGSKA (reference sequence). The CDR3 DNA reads TGCAGTGCTAGTAGGACAGGGGACGTCCAGGAGACCCAGTACTTC. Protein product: CSASRTGDVQETQYF.

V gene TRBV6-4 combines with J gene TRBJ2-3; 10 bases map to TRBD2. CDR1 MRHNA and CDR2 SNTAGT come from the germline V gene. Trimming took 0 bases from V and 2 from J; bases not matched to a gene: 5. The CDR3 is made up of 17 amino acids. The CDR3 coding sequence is TGTGCCAGCAGTGACTCGCCTAGCGGGGGCCCCACAGATACGCAGTATTTT. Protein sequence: CASSDSPSGGPTDTQYF.

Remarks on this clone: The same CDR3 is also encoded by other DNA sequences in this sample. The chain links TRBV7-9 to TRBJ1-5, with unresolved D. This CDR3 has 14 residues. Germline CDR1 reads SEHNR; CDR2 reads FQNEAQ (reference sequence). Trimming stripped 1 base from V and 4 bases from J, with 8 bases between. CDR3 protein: CASSLDRGNQPQHF. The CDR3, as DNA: TGTGCCAGCAGCTTAGACCGAGGTAATCAGCCCCAGCATTTT. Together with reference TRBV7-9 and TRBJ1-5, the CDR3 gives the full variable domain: DTGVSQNPRHKITKRGQNVTFRCDPISEHNRLYWYRQTLGQGPEFLTYFQNEAQLEKSRLLSDRFSAERPKGSFSTLEIQRTEQGDSAMYLCASSLDRGNQPQHFGDGTRLSIL.

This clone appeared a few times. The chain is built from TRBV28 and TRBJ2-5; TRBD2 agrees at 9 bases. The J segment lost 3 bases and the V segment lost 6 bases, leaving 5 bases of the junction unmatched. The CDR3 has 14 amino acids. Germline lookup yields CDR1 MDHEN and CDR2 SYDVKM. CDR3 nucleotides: TGTGCCAGCAGCGAAAGCGGGGGGAAAGAGACCCAGTACTTC. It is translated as CASSESGGKETQYF.

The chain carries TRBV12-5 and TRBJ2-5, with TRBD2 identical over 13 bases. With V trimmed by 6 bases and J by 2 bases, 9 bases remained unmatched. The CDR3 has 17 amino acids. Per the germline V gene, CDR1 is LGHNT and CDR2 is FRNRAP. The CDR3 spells CASGEEAGLAGQETQYF. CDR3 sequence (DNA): TGTGCTAGTGGGGAAGAGGCGGGACTAGCGGGACAAGAGACCCAGTACTTC.

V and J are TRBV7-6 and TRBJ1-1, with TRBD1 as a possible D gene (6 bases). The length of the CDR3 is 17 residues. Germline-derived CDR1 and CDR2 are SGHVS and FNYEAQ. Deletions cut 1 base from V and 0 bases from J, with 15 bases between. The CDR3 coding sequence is TGTGCCAGCAGCTTAGGGGGATGGCCAGGGGTGAACACTGAAGCTTTCTTT. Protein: CASSLGGWPGVNTEAFF.

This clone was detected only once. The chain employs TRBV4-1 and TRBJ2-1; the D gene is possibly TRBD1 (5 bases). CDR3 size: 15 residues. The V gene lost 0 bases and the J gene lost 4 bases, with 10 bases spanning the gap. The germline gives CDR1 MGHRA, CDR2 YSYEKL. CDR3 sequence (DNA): TGCGCCAGCAGCCAAGACAGGGCGAGTTACAATGAGCAGTTCTTC. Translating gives CASSQDRASYNEQFF.

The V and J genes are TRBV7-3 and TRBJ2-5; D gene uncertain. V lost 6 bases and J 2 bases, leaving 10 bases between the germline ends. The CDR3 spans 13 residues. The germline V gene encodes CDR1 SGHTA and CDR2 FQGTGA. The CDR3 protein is CASSPSTQETQYF. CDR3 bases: TGTGCCAGCAGTCCAAGCACGCAAGAGACCCAGTACTTC.

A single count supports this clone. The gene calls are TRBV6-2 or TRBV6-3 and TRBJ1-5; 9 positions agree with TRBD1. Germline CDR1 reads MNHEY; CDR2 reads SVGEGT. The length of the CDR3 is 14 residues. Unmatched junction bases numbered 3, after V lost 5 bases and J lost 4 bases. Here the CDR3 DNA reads TGTGCCAGCAGTGAGGGACAGGGTAATCAGCCCCAGCATTTT. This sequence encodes CASSEGQGNQPQHF.

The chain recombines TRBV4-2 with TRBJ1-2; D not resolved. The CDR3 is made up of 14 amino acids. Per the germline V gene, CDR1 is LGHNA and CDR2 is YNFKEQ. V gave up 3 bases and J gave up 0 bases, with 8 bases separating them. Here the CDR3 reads CASSQAATNYGYTF. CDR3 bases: TGTGCCAGCAGCCAGGCAGCGACTAACTATGGCTACACCTTC.

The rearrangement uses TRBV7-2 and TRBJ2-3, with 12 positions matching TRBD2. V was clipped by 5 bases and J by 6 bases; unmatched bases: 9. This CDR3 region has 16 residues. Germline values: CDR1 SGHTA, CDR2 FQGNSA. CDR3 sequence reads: CASSLSPSGGADTQYF. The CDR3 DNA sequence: TGTGCCAGCAGCCTGTCCCCTAGCGGGGGGGCTGATACGCAGTATTTT.

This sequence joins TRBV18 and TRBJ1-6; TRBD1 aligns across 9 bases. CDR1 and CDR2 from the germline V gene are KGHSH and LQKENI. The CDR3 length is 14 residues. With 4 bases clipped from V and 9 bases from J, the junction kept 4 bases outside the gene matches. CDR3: CASSLGQGGSPLHF. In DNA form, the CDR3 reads TGTGCCAGCTCACTGGGACAGGGTGGTTCACCCCTCCACTTT.

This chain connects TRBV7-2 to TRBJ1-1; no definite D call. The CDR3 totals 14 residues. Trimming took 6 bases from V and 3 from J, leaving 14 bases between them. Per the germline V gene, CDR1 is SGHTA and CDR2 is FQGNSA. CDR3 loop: CASREDLADTEAFF. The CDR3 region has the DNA TGTGCCAGCAGGGAGGACCTGGCCGACACTGAAGCTTTCTTT.

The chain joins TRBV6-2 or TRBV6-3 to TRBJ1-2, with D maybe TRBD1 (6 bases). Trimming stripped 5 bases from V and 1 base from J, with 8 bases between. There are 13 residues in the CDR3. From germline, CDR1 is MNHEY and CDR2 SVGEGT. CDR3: CASSVGHNYGYTF. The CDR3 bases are TGTGCCAGCAGTGTGGGACATAACTATGGCTACACCTTC.

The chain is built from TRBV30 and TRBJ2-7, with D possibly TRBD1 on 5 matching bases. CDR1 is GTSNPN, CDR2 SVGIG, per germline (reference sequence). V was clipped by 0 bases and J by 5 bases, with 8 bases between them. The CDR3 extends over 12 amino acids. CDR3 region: CAWSVWGHEQYF. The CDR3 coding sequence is TGTGCCTGGAGTGTATGGGGCCACGAGCAGTACTTC.

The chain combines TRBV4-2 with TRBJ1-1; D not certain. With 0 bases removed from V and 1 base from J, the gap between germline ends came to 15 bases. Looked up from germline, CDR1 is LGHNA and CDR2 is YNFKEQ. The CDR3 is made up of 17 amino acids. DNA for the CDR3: TGTGCCAGCAGCCAAGATCTTAGCGGTAGGAGGAACACTGAAGCTTTCTTT. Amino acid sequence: CASSQDLSGRRNTEAFF.

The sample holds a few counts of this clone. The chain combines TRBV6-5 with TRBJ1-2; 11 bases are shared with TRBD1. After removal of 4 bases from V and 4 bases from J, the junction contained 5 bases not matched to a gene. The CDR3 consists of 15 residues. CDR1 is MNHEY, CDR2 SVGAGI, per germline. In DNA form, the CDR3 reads TGTGCCAGCAGTTCCCGGGACAGGGGGTCCTATGGCTACACCTTC. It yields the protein CASSSRDRGSYGYTF.

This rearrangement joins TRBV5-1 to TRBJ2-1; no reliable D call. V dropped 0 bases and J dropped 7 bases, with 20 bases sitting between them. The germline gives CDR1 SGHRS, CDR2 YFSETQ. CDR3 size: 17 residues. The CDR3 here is CASSLGGVWFDGNEQFF. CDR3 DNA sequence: TGCGCCAGCAGCTTGGGAGGAGTGTGGTTCGATGGGAATGAGCAGTTCTTC.

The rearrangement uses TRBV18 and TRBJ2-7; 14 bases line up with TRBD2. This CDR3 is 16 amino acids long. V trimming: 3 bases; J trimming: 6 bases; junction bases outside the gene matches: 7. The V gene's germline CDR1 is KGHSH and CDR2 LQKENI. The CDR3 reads CASSPAGLAGGTEQYF. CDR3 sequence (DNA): TGTGCCAGCTCACCGGCTGGACTAGCGGGGGGAACCGAGCAGTACTTC. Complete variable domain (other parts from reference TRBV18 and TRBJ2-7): NAGVMQNPRHLVRRRGQEARLRCSPMKGHSHVYWYRQLPEEGLKFMVYLQKENIIDESGMPKERFSAEFPKEGPSILRIQQVVRGDSAAYFCASSPAGLAGGTEQYFGPGTRLTVT.

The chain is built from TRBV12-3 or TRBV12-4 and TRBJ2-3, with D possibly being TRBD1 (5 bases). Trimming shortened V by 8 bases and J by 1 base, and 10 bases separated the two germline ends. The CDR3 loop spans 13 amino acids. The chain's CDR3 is CASLRVGTDTQYF. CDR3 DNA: TGTGCCAGCCTCAGGGTGGGCACAGATACGCAGTATTTT.

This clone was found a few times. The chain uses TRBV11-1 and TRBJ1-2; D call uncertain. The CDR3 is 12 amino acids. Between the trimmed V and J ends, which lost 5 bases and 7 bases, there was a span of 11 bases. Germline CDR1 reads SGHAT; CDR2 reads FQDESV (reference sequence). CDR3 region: CASSPTRGGYTF. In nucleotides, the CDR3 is TGTGCCAGCAGCCCTACCCGGGGTGGCTACACCTTC.

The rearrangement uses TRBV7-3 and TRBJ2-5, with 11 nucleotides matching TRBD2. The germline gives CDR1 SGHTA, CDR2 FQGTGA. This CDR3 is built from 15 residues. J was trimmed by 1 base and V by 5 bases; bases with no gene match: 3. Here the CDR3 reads CASSLSGGAQETQYF. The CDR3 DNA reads TGTGCCAGCAGCCTTAGCGGGGGGGCCCAAGAGACCCAGTACTTC. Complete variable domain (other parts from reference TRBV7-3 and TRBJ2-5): GAGVSQTPSNKVTEKGKYVELRCDPISGHTALYWYRQSLGQGPEFLIYFQGTGAADDSGLPNDRFFAVRPEGSVSTLKIQRTERGDSAVYLCASSLSGGAQETQYFGPGTRLLVL.

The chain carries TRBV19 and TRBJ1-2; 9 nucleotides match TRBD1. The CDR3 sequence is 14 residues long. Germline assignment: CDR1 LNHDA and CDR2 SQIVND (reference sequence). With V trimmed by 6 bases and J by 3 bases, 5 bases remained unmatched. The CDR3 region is CASSPGQGDYGYTF. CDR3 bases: TGTGCCAGTAGCCCGGGACAGGGAGACTATGGCTACACCTTC.

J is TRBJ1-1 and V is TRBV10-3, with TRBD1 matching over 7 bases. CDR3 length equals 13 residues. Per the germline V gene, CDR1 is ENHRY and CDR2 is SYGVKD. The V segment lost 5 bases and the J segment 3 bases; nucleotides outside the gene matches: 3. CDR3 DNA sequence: TGTGCCATCAGTAGACAGGGAGACACTGAAGCTTTCTTT. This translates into CAISRQGDTEAFF.

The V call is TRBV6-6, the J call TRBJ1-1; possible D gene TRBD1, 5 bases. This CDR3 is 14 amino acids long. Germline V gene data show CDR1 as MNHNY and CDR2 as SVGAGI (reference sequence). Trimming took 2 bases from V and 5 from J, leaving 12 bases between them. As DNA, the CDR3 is TGTGCCAGCAGTTACGTACCCGGGGGAACTGAAGCTTTCTTT. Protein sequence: CASSYVPGGTEAFF.

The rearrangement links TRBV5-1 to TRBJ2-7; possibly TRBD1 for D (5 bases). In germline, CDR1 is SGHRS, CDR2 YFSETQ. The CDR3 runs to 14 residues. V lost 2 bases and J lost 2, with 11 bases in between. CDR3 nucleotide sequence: TGCGCCAGCAGCTTTTCACAGGCCGCCTACGAGCAGTACTTC. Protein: CASSFSQAAYEQYF.

Here the CDR3 DNA reads TGCAGCGACCTACAGGGGGCGACCACTGAAGCTTTCTTT. It translates to CSDLQGATTEAFF. This chain joins TRBV29-1 and TRBJ1-1; 9 bases are shared with TRBD1. V lost 7 bases to trimming and J lost 4 bases; unmatched junction nucleotides: 7. CDR3 size: 13 residues. The V gene's germline CDR1 is SQVTM and CDR2 ANQGSEA.

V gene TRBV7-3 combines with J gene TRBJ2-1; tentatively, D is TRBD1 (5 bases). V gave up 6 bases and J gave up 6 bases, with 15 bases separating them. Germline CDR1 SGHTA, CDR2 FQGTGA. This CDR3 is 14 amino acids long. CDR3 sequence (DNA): TGTGCCAGCAGTGTCTGGGGCCAGAGCAATGAGCAGTTCTTC. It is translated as CASSVWGQSNEQFF. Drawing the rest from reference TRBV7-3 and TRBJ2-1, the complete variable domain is GAGVSQTPSNKVTEKGKYVELRCDPISGHTALYWYRQSLGQGPEFLIYFQGTGAADDSGLPNDRFFAVRPEGSVSTLKIQRTERGDSAVYLCASSVWGQSNEQFFGPGTRLTVL.